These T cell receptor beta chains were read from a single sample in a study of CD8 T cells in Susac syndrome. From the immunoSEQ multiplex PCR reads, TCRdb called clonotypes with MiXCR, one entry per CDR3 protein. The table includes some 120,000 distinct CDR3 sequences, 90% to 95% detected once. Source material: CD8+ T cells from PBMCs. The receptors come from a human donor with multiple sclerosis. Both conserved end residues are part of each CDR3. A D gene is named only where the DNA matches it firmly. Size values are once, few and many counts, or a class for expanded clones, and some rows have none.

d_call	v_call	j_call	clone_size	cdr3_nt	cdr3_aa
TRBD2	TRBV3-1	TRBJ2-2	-	TGTGCCAGCAGCCTTAGCGGGACGAACACCGGGGAGCTGTTTTTT	CASSLSGTNTGELFF
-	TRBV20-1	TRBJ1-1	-	TGCAGTGCTAGAGAACCAGGCGCGAACACTGAAGCTTTCTTT	CSAREPGANTEAFF
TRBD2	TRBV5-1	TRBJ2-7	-	TGCGCCAGCAGCTTGCGCCTAGCGGGAGGCGAGCAGTACTTC	CASSLRLAGGEQYF
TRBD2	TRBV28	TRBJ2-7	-	TGTGCCAGCAGTCTCCTAGCGGGACCCTACGAGCAGTACTTC	CASSLLAGPYEQYF
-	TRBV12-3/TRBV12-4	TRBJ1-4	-	TGTGCCAGCAGGTTTGACTTGTTGGCAGGCACCGAAAAACTGTTTTTT	CASRFDLLAGTEKLFF
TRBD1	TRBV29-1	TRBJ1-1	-	TGCAGCGCTATGACAGGGGAGAACACTGAAGCTTTCTTT	CSAMTGENTEAFF
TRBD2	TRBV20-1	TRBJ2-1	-	TGCAGTGCTGGGAAACTAGCGGTATCCTACAATGAGCAGTTCTTC	CSAGKLAVSYNEQFF
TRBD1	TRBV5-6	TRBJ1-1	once	TGTGCCAGCAGCCAAAGACAGGGGGGATGGGGCACTGAAGCTTTCTTT	CASSQRQGGWGTEAFF
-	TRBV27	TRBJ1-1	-	TGTGCCAGCAGTGACAGGTCGGTCACTGAAGCTTTCTTT	CASSDRSVTEAFF
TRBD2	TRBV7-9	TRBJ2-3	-	TGTGCCAGCAGCTTAGGGACTAGCGACACAGATACGCAGTATTTT	CASSLGTSDTDTQYF
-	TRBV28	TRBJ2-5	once	TGTGCCAGCAGCTACCCCCGATGGCCCCAGTACTTC	CASSYPRWPQYF
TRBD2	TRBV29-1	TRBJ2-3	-	TGCAGCGTTGCTGCCCCGGGACTACTCGCAGATACGCAGTATTTT	CSVAAPGLLADTQYF
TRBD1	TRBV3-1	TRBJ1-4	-	TGTGCCAGCAGCCCCGATAACAGGGGGCAAGATGAAAAACTGTTTTTT	CASSPDNRGQDEKLFF
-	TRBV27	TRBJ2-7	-	TGTGCCAGCAGTCCAACAGAGCCCTGGGACGAGCAGTACTTC	CASSPTEPWDEQYF
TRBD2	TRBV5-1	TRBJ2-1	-	TGCGCCAGCAGCTTGGAATTCAGCGGGAGTGAGCAGTTCTTC	CASSLEFSGSEQFF
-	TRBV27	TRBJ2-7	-	TGTGCCAGCAGTTTATTAGCACATACTTACGAGCAGTACTTC	CASSLLAHTYEQYF
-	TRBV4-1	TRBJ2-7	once	TGCGCCAGCAGCCAAGGGACAACCTACGAGCAGTACTTC	CASSQGTTYEQYF
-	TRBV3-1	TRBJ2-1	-	TGTGCCAGCCGAGGGGCGAATGAGCAGTTCTTC	CASRGANEQFF
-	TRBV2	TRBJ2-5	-	TGTGCCAGCAGGGGCATGGGGGTTCAAGAGACCCAGTACTTC	CASRGMGVQETQYF
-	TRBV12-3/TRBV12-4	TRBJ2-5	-	TGTGCCAGCAGTTTATTGGAGACCCAGTACTTC	CASSLLETQYF
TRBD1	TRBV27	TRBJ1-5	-	TGTGCCAGCGGGATTAGACAGGGTAATCAGCCCCAGCATTTT	CASGIRQGNQPQHF
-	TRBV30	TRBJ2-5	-	TGTGCCTGGAGGGTCGACAGGAACATACAAGAGACCCAGTACTTC	CAWRVDRNIQETQYF
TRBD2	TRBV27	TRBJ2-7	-	TGTGCCAGCAGTCCCTATGGTGCGGGAGCAGTTCCCCACGAGCAGTACTTC	CASSPYGAGAVPHEQYF
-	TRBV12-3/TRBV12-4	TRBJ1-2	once	TGTGCCAGCGTAACCCAAGTTGGCTACACCTTC	CASVTQVGYTF
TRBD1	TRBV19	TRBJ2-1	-	TGTGCCAGTGGCCGGGACAGGGGGCATGAGCAGTTCTTC	CASGRDRGHEQFF
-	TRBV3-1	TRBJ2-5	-	TGTGCCAGCGGATACAGAATCCGGCAAGAGACCCAGTACTTC	CASGYRIRQETQYF
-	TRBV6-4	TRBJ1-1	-	TGTGCCAGCAAGGCAGGGGAGATGACTGAAGCTTTCTTT	CASKAGEMTEAFF
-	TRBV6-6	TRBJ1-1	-	TGTGCCAGCATAGAGGGAAACACTGAAGCTTTCTTT	CASIEGNTEAFF
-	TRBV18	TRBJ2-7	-	TGTGCCAGCCGCACGGACGGCGGAGGGATGAACGAGCAGTACTTC	CASRTDGGGMNEQYF
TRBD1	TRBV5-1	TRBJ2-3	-	TGCGCCAGCAGCTCCGACAGGGGGCTCCTCTTTAGCACAGATACGCAGTATTTT	CASSSDRGLLFSTDTQYF
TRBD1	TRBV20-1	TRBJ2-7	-	TGCAGTGCCCCGGGACAGGACACCTACGAGCAGTACTTC	CSAPGQDTYEQYF
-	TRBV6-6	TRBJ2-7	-	TGTGCCAGCAGTATCCAGGGCGACGAGCAGTACTTC	CASSIQGDEQYF
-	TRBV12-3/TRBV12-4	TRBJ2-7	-	TGTGCCAGCAGTGGACAAGCGACCTACGAGCAGTACTTC	CASSGQATYEQYF
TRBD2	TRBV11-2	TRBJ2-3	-	TGTGCCAGCAGCGCAGACTCACGGGGGGGTCTCACAGATACGCAGTATTTT	CASSADSRGGLTDTQYF
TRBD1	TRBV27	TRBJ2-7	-	TGTGCCAGCAGTTTATCAGGGGGCGGATACGAGCAGTACTTC	CASSLSGGGYEQYF
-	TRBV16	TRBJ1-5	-	TGTGCCAGCAGCTACCCCGGGCAGCCCCAGCATTTT	CASSYPGQPQHF
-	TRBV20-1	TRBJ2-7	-	TGCAGTGCTAGAGGGCGGGCCTCCTACGAGCAGTACTTC	CSARGRASYEQYF
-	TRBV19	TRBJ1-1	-	TGTGCCAGTAGTATAGTCGGGACCAATGAAGCTTTCTTT	CASSIVGTNEAFF
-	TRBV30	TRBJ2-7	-	TGTGCCTGGACCTCGGACCTATCCTACGAGCAGTACTTC	CAWTSDLSYEQYF
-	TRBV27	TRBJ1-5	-	TGTGCCAGCAGTTTATTCAGAGATCAGCCCCAGCATTTT	CASSLFRDQPQHF
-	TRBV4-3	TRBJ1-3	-	TGCGCCAGCAGCCAAGATCCGGCAGGTTCCTCTGGAAACACCATATATTTT	CASSQDPAGSSGNTIYF
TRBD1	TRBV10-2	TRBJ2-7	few	TGCGCCAGCACCGGACAGGGCGCCTACGAGCAGTACTTC	CASTGQGAYEQYF
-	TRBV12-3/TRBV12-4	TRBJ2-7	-	TGTGCCAGCAGTTTAACGACAGCGTACGAGCAGTACTTC	CASSLTTAYEQYF
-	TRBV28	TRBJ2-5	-	TGTGCCAGCAGTTTCCCCCGAGGAGTTGGGGAGACCCAGTACTTC	CASSFPRGVGETQYF
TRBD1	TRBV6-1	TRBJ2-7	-	TGTGCCAGCAGTGGGACAGGGCCACTTGACGAGCAGTACTTC	CASSGTGPLDEQYF
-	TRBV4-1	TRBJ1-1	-	TGCGCCAGCAGCCAAGAGGGAGAGAACACTGAAGCTTTCTTT	CASSQEGENTEAFF
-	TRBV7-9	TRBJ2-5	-	TGTGCCAGCAGCTTCGGACAGCAAGAGACCCAGTACTTC	CASSFGQQETQYF
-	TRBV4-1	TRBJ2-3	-	TGCGCCAGCAGCCAAGTACTAGCTAGCACAGATACGCAGTATTTT	CASSQVLASTDTQYF
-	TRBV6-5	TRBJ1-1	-	TGTGCCAGCAGTCCCACCCCACAGGGTGAAGCTTTCTTT	CASSPTPQGEAFF